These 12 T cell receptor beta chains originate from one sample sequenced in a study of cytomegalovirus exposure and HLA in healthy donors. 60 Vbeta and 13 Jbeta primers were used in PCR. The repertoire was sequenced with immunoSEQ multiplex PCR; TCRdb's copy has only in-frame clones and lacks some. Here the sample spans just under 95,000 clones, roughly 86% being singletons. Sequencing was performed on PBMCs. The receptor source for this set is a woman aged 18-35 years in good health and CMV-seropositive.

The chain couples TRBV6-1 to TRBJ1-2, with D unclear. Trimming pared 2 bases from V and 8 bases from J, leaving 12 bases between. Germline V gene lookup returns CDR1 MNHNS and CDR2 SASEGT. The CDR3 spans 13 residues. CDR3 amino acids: CASSESGLMGYTF. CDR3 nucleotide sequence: TGTGCCAGCAGTGAATCAGGCCTCATGGGCTACACCTTC.

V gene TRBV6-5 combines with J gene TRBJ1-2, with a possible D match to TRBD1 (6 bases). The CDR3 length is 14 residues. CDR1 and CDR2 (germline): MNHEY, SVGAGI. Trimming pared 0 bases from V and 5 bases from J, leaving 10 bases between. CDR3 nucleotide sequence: TGTGCCAGCAGTTACTCGGACAGAAAGTATGGCTACACCTTC. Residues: CASSYSDRKYGYTF.

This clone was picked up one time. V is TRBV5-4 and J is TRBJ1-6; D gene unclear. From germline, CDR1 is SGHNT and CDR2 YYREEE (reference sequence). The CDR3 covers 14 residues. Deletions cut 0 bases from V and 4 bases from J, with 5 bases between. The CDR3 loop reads CASSLAGYNSPLHF. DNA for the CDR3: TGTGCCAGCAGCTTGGCAGGTTATAATTCACCCCTCCACTTT.

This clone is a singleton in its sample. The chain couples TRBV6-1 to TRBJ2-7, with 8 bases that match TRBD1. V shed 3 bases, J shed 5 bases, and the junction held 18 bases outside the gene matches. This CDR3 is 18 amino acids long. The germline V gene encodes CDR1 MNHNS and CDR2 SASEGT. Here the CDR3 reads CASSDARPRDRGTHEQYF. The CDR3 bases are TGTGCCAGCAGTGATGCGAGGCCCCGAGACAGGGGAACCCACGAGCAGTACTTC.

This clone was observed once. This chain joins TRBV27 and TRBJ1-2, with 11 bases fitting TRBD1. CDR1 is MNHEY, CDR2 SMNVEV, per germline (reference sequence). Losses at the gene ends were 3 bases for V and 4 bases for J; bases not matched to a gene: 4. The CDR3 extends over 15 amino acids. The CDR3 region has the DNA TGTGCCAGCAGTTTTGGACAGGGGGCGGGCTATGGCTACACCTTC. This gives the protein CASSFGQGAGYGYTF.

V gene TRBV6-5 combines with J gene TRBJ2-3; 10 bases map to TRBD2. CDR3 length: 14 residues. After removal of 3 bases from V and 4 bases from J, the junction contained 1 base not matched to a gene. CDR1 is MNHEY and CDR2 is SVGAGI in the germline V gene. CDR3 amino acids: CASSYGLAADTQYF. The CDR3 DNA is TGTGCCAGCAGTTATGGACTAGCGGCAGATACGCAGTATTTT.

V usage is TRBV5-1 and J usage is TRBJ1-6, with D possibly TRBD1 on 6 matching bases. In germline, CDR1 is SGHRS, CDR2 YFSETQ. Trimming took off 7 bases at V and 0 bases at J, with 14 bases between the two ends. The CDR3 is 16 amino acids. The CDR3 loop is CASSGTGSSYNSPLHF. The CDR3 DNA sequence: TGCGCCAGCTCAGGCACAGGGAGCTCCTATAATTCACCCCTCCACTTT.

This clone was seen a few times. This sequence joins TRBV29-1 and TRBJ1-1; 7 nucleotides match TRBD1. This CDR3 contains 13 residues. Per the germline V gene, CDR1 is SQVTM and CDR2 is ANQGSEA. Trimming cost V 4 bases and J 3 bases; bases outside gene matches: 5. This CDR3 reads CSVVGGGDTEAFF. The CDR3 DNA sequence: TGCAGCGTTGTAGGGGGCGGGGACACTGAAGCTTTCTTT.

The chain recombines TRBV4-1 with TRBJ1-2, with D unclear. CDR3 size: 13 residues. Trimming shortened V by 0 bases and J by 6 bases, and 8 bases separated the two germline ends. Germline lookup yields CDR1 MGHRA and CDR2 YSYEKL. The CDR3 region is CASSQDGRHGYTF. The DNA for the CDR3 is TGCGCCAGCAGCCAAGATGGCAGGCATGGCTACACCTTC.

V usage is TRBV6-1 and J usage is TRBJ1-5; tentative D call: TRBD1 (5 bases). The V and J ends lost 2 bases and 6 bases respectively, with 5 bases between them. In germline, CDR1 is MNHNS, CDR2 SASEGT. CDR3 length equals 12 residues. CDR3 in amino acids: CASSERGQPQHF. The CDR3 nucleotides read TGTGCCAGCAGTGAAAGGGGTCAGCCCCAGCATTTT.

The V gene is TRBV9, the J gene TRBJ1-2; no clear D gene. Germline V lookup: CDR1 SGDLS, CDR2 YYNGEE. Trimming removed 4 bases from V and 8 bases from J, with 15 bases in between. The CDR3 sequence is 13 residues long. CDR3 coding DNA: TGTGCCAGCAGCTCCCCGGGGTCAGGCGGCTACACCTTC. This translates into CASSSPGSGGYTF.

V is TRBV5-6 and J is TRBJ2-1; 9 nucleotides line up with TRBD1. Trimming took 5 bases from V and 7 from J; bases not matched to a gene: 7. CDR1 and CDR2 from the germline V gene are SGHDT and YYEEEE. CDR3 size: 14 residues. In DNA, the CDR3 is TGTGCCAGCAGTTTCCGGGACAGGGAGAATGAGCAGTTCTTC. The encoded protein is CASSFRDRENEQFF.